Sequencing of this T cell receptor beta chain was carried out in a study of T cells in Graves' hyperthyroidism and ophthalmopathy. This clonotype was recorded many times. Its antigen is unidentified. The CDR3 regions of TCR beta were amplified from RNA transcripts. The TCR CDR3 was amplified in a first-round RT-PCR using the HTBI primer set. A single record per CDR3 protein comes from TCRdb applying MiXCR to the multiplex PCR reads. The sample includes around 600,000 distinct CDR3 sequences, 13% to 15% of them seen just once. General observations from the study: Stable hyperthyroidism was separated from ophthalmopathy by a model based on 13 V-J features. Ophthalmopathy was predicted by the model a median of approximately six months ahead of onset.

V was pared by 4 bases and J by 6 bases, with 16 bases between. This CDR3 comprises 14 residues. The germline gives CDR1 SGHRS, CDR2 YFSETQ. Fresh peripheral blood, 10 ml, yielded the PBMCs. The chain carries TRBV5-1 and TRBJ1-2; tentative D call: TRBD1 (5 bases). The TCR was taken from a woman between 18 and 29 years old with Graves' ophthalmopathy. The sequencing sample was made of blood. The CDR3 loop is CASSREGPLDGYTF. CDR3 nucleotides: TGCGCCAGCAGCCGCGAGGGGCCCCTCGATGGCTACACCTTC.